These 30 T cell receptor beta chains were sequenced from one sample in a study of cytomegalovirus exposure and HLA in healthy donors. Method: immunoSEQ multiplex PCR; TCRdb's copy keeps in-frame clones and lacks some. The data contain 180,000 or so clones, 85% to 90% of them singletons. Specimen: PBMCs. The origin of the receptors is a woman in her 30s in good health and CMV-seronegative.

The chain uses TRBV11-2 and TRBJ2-7; a weak D match, TRBD1 (5 bases). Germline V gene sequence: CDR1 SGHAT, CDR2 FQNNGV. V shed 3 bases and J shed 5 bases, with 17 bases lying between them. The CDR3 sequence is 15 residues long. DNA for the CDR3: TGTGCCAGCAGCTTCGCCAGGGTAAGTTCCCACGAGCAGTACTTC. Translation gives CASSFARVSSHEQYF.

The chain uses TRBV19 and TRBJ1-6, with unresolved D. The ends were cut back, 6 bases at V and 6 bases at J, with 12 bases in the middle. This CDR3 region has 14 residues. Germline V lookup: CDR1 LNHDA, CDR2 SQIVND (reference sequence). The CDR3: CASRRKGANSPLHF. DNA of the CDR3: TGTGCCAGTAGACGCAAGGGAGCTAATTCACCCCTCCACTTT.

This rearrangement joins TRBV7-8 to TRBJ2-7, with 8 bases identical to TRBD2. There are 16 residues in the CDR3. Germline CDR1 and CDR2: SGHVS and FQNEAQ. The V segment lost 6 bases and the J segment 9 bases; nucleotides outside the gene matches: 19. The CDR3 loop is CASSPLGAGDFSLQYF. The CDR3 DNA sequence: TGTGCCAGCAGTCCTCTAGGAGCGGGGGACTTTTCGTTGCAGTACTTC.

The chain combines TRBV2 with TRBJ1-5; no definite D call. The CDR3 consists of 14 residues. Germline loops: CDR1 SNHLY, CDR2 FYNNEI. The ends were cut back, 5 bases at V and 0 bases at J, with 8 bases in the middle. The CDR3 region is CASSSDYSNQPQHF. CDR3 coding DNA: TGTGCCAGCAGTAGCGATTATAGCAATCAGCCCCAGCATTTT.

The gene calls are TRBV18 and TRBJ2-2; 7 nucleotides line up with TRBD2. The V segment lost 6 bases and the J segment 2 bases; nucleotides outside the gene matches: 12. Germline loops: CDR1 KGHSH, CDR2 LQKENI. The CDR3 is 17 amino acids. The CDR3 sequence is CASSNSPAGPNTGELFF. For the CDR3, the DNA is TGTGCCAGCTCCAATTCTCCAGCGGGACCTAACACCGGGGAGCTGTTTTTT.

The V call is TRBV9, the J call TRBJ2-1, with TRBD1 matching over 7 bases. The CDR3 is 18 residues long. Germline CDR1 SGDLS, CDR2 YYNGEE. With 4 bases clipped from V and 0 bases from J, the junction kept 13 bases outside the gene matches. CDR3 residues: CASSFSNRGFGSYNEQFF. Here the CDR3 DNA reads TGTGCCAGCAGCTTTAGCAACAGGGGATTTGGCTCCTACAATGAGCAGTTCTTC.

For the CDR3, the DNA is TGTGCCAGCAAAGGACAACATAACTATGGCTACACCTTC. This translates into CASKGQHNYGYTF. The chain is built from TRBV2 and TRBJ1-2; D possibly corresponds to TRBD1 (5 bases). Germline values: CDR1 SNHLY, CDR2 FYNNEI. V was pared by 7 bases and J by 1 base, with 10 bases between. The CDR3 sequence is 13 residues long.

The gene calls are TRBV27 and TRBJ2-7; D is unclear. Germline CDR1 reads MNHEY; CDR2 reads SMNVEV (reference sequence). The CDR3 loop spans 12 amino acids. With 9 bases removed from V and 2 bases from J, the gap between germline ends came to 11 bases. As DNA, the CDR3 is TGTGCCAGTGGCATAGGAGCCTACGAGCAGTACTTC. Translation: CASGIGAYEQYF.

This clone has a handful of counts. The chain has TRBV4-1 and TRBJ1-5; TRBD1 might be the D (6 bases). Germline V gene lookup returns CDR1 MGHRA and CDR2 YSYEKL. CDR3 length: 16 amino acids. Trimming removed 1 base from V and 3 bases from J, with 13 bases in between. The CDR3 DNA is TGCGCCAGCAGCCAAGTCGGACAGTTATACAATCAGCCCCAGCATTTT. It specifies CASSQVGQLYNQPQHF.

The genes are TRBV14 and TRBJ2-7, with D unresolved. Germline V CDR1 and CDR2: SGHDN, FVKESK. Trimming removed 2 bases from V and 7 bases from J, with 12 bases in between. The CDR3 contains 13 residues. CDR3 sequence: CASSQLSTQEQYF. CDR3 DNA sequence: TGTGCCAGCAGCCAACTTTCAACACAGGAGCAGTACTTC.

The chain has TRBV29-1 and TRBJ2-1, with D perhaps matching TRBD1 (8 bases). The CDR3 contains 13 residues. The V gene lost 7 bases and the J gene lost 4 bases, with 14 bases spanning the gap. CDR1 is SQVTM and CDR2 is ANQGSEA in the germline V gene. The DNA for the CDR3 is TGCAGCGCTCTACAGGGGGGGTACAATGAGCAGTTCTTC. Its protein product is CSALQGGYNEQFF.

This rearrangement joins TRBV7-8 to TRBJ1-2, with a weak D call TRBD1 (6 bases). Trimming pared 5 bases from V and 7 bases from J, leaving 8 bases between. This CDR3 has 11 amino acids. Germline V gene sequence: CDR1 SGHVS, CDR2 FQNEAQ. In DNA, the CDR3 is TGTGCCAGCAGCCAGGGGTTTGGCTACACCTTC. Its protein product is CASSQGFGYTF.

This chain links TRBV29-1 with TRBJ1-2; TRBD1 matches at 7 bases. CDR3 length: 14 residues. V shed 4 bases and J 5 bases; nucleotides not matched to a gene: 10. Germline V gene sequence: CDR1 SQVTM, CDR2 ANQGSEA. The CDR3 DNA sequence: TGCAGCGTTGCCTCCGAGGGGGCAGGGTATGGCTACACCTTC. Protein product: CSVASEGAGYGYTF.

The chain combines TRBV5-1 with TRBJ1-3; D is undetermined. This CDR3 comprises 13 residues. Trimming cost V 3 bases and J 4 bases, with 8 bases left between them. CDR1 is SGHRS and CDR2 is YFSETQ in the germline V gene. DNA of the CDR3: TGCGCCAGCAGCTCGGGTCCCGGAAACACCATATATTTT. Its protein product is CASSSGPGNTIYF.

V usage is TRBV5-6 and J usage is TRBJ1-2; no firm D call. The germline gives CDR1 SGHDT, CDR2 YYEEEE. The CDR3 consists of 14 residues. The V gene lost 1 base and the J gene lost 2 bases, with 9 bases spanning the gap. This CDR3 reads CASSLIEENYGYTF. The DNA for the CDR3 is TGTGCCAGCAGCTTGATTGAGGAGAACTATGGCTACACCTTC.

The V gene is TRBV21-1, the J gene TRBJ1-6; the table calls TRBD1, which could not be checked here. TRBV21-1 is tagged as a pseudogene. The CDR3 covers 14 residues. The CDR3 spells CASNCGADNSPLHF. CDR3 bases: TGTGCCAGCAACTGTGGGGCGGACAATTCACCCCTCCACTTT.

The genes are TRBV4-1 and TRBJ2-7; D remains ambiguous. The CDR3 has 13 amino acids. The germline gives CDR1 MGHRA, CDR2 YSYEKL. Trimming shortened V by 0 bases and J by 2 bases, and 5 bases separated the two germline ends. The CDR3 sequence is CASSQDQTYEQYF. The CDR3 nucleotides are TGCGCCAGCAGCCAAGATCAAACCTACGAGCAGTACTTC.

The rearrangement links TRBV11-3 to TRBJ2-1; weak D call: TRBD2 (8 bases). The germline V gene has CDR1 SGHNT and CDR2 YENEEA. The ends were cut back, 5 bases at V and 5 bases at J, with 19 bases in the middle. The CDR3 spans 16 residues. The CDR3 DNA is TGTGCCAGCAGCCTGGGACAGCGGGGGCGCGACAATGAGCAGTTCTTC. The encoded protein is CASSLGQRGRDNEQFF.

The gene calls are TRBV27 and TRBJ2-5; D may be TRBD2 (6 bases). The V end was cut by 6 bases, the J end by 4 bases, with 18 bases between. Germline V gene lookup returns CDR1 MNHEY and CDR2 SMNVEV (reference sequence). The CDR3 contains 15 residues. The chain's CDR3 is CASRKGRTGVETQYF. The CDR3 nucleotides are TGTGCCAGCAGGAAAGGACGGACGGGGGTAGAGACCCAGTACTTC.

The V and J genes are TRBV7-9 and TRBJ2-5, with 8 bases identical to TRBD2. V shed 5 bases, J shed 2 bases, and the junction held 10 bases outside the gene matches. Germline CDR1 and CDR2: SEHNR and FQNEAQ (reference sequence). The CDR3 has 16 amino acids. CDR3 coding DNA: TGTGCCAGCAGCCTTGGTAGCGGGGAGAAACAAGAGACCCAGTACTTC. This translates into CASSLGSGEKQETQYF.

The rearrangement joins TRBV5-1 to TRBJ1-6, with 8 positions matching TRBD1. CDR1 and CDR2 (germline): SGHRS, YFSETQ. CDR3 size: 13 residues. V lost 5 bases and J lost 7; bases outside the gene matches: 2. The DNA of the CDR3 is TGCGCCAGCAGGGACAGGGAAAATTCACCCCTCCACTTT. It yields the protein CASRDRENSPLHF.

This clone occurred a few times. The chain is built from TRBV10-1 and TRBJ1-5; D gene uncertain. V was cut by 10 bases and J by 4 bases, with 20 bases left in between. Germline loops: CDR1 WNHNN, CDR2 SYGVQD (reference sequence). The CDR3 is 15 residues long. The CDR3: CANVRLVARNQPQHF. The CDR3 DNA sequence: TGCGCCAACGTAAGACTAGTCGCGAGGAATCAGCCCCAGCATTTT.

In nucleotides, the CDR3 is TGTGCCTGGGGCCCCCCTCAGTATTTT. Residues: CAWGPPQYF. V gene TRBV30 combines with J gene TRBJ2-3; D gene ambiguous. The germline V and J ends were trimmed by 5 bases and 12 bases, with 9 bases remaining between them. The CDR3 covers 9 residues. Germline V lookup: CDR1 GTSNPN, CDR2 SVGIG (reference sequence).

The chain is built from TRBV7-6 and TRBJ1-2; D ambiguous. The CDR3 runs 17 residues. V lost 6 bases and J lost 2, with 22 bases in between. Germline V gives CDR1 SGHVS, CDR2 FNYEAQ. The DNA for the CDR3 is TGTGCCAGCAGTTCCCTACCGACCGGGATCTCAAACTATGGCTACACCTTC. Its protein product is CASSSLPTGISNYGYTF.

This clone was found once. The chain couples TRBV2 to TRBJ2-2; TRBD2 might be the D (6 bases). CDR3 size: 14 residues. Looked up from germline, CDR1 is SNHLY and CDR2 is FYNNEI. Trimming stripped 0 bases from V and 6 bases from J, with 8 bases between. In DNA, the CDR3 is TGTGCCAGCAGTGAAGCACTAGCTTCCGGGGAGCTGTTTTTT. Residues: CASSEALASGELFF.

This chain links TRBV5-1 with TRBJ2-1, with 7 bases identical to TRBD1. Germline V gene sequence: CDR1 SGHRS, CDR2 YFSETQ. V lost 5 bases to trimming and J lost 6 bases; unmatched junction nucleotides: 11. The CDR3 extends over 15 amino acids. CDR3 in DNA: TGCGCCAGCAGATTTGAGGGGGCCCTCCGCAATGAGCAGTTCTTC. This sequence encodes CASRFEGALRNEQFF.

This sequence joins TRBV14 and TRBJ2-1; 7 nucleotides align to TRBD2. J lost 5 bases, V lost 8 bases, and 9 bases had no gene match. Germline-derived CDR1 and CDR2 are SGHDN and FVKESK. CDR3 length: 14 residues. In nucleotides, the CDR3 is TGTGCCAGCGCAAGGGCGGGAGTAAACAATGAGCAGTTCTTC. This codes for CASARAGVNNEQFF. Looking up the rest from reference TRBV14 and TRBJ2-1 gives the full variable domain: EAGVTQFPSHSVIEKGQTVTLRCDPISGHDNLYWYRRVMGKEIKFLLHFVKESKQDESGMPNNRFLAERTGGTYSTLKVQPAELEDSGVYFCASARAGVNNEQFFGPGTRLTVL.

The V and J genes are TRBV4-1 and TRBJ1-3; no clear D. CDR1 is MGHRA and CDR2 is YSYEKL in the germline V gene. The CDR3 has 15 residues. V dropped 1 base and J dropped 0 bases, with 7 bases sitting between them. The CDR3 protein is CASSQVAISGNTIYF. CDR3 in DNA: TGCGCCAGCAGCCAAGTTGCGATCTCTGGAAACACCATATATTTT.

The gene calls are TRBV5-1 and TRBJ1-2; TRBD1 matches 9 bases. With 3 bases clipped from V and 8 bases from J, the junction kept 8 bases outside the gene matches. The germline CDR1 and CDR2 sequences are SGHRS and YFSETQ. The CDR3 is made up of 14 amino acids. The CDR3 DNA follows: TGCGCCAGCAGCTGGGGGGACAGGGTGAGCGGCTACACCTTC. Protein: CASSWGDRVSGYTF.

The gene calls are TRBV5-1 and TRBJ1-4; 9 bases match TRBD1. J gave up 8 bases and V 3 bases, and 14 bases lay outside the gene matches. The CDR3 sequence is 17 residues long. Germline values: CDR1 SGHRS, CDR2 YFSETQ. This chain's CDR3 is CASSSRAGTGKAEKLFF. The CDR3 nucleotides are TGCGCCAGCAGCTCCCGGGCAGGGACAGGGAAGGCGGAAAAACTGTTTTTT.